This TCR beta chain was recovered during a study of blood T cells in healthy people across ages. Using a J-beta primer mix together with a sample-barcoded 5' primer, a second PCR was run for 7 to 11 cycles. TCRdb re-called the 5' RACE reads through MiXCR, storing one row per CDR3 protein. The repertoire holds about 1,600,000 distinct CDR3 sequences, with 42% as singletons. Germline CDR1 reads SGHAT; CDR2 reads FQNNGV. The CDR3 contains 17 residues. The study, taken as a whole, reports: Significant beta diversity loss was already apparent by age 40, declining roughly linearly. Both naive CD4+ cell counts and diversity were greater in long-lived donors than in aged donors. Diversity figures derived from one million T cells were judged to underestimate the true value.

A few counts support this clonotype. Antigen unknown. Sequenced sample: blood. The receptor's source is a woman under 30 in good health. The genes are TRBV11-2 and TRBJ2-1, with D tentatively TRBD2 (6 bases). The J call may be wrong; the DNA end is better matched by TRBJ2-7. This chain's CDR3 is CASSLDQPAGTYNEQYF. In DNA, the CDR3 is TGTGCCAGCAGCTTAGATCAACCAGCGGGTACCTACAATGAGCAGTACTTC.